These 16 T cell receptor beta chains were sequenced from one sample in a study of OX40 agonist ivuxolimab in advanced cancers. To prepare the library, the immunoSEQ multiplex PCR assay was applied. TCRdb limited this immuneACCESS table to in-frame rearrangements with V and J called. A share of clones is missing; checked studies link under half to unresolved V genes, and the rest is unexplained. In all, the sample holds over 70,000 clones, and around 87% of those were seen once. Clones ranked in the top ten supply around 1.5% of the sample. The sequencing here drew on CD4+ or CD8+ T cells sorted from blood, taken in a trial of the OX40 agonist ivuxolimab. Receptor source: an adult with an advanced solid tumor such as melanoma, head and neck, liver or kidney cancer.

This chain joins TRBV4-2 and TRBJ2-3; D is undetermined. The length of the CDR3 is 12 residues. Trimming left V 5 bases short and J 5 bases short, with 8 bases between. Germline CDR1 is LGHNA and CDR2 is YNFKEQ. CDR3: CASSLQGDTQYF. The DNA for the CDR3 is TGTGCCAGCAGCTTGCAAGGAGATACGCAGTATTTT.

The chain has TRBV14 and TRBJ2-1; tentatively, D is TRBD1 or TRBD2 (6 bases each). Germline V gene data show CDR1 as SGHDN and CDR2 as FVKESK. The length of the CDR3 is 16 residues. The V end was cut by 4 bases, the J end by 3 bases, with 16 bases between. The CDR3 region has the DNA TGTGCCAGCAGCCCAGACCAAGGGGGACTCTACAATGAGCAGTTCTTC. This encodes CASSPDQGGLYNEQFF.

J is TRBJ2-1 and V is TRBV27; no definite D call. The V end lost 8 bases, the J end lost 8 bases, and 7 bases lay between the germline ends. This CDR3 contains 10 residues. Germline loops: CDR1 MNHEY, CDR2 SMNVEV (reference sequence). CDR3 coding DNA: TGTGCCAGCGCCCAGGATGAGCAGTTCTTC. Encoded protein: CASAQDEQFF.

This clone has just one count. This chain connects TRBV14 to TRBJ2-7, with a possible D match to TRBD1 (6 bases). V dropped 0 bases and J dropped 7 bases, with 13 bases sitting between them. The CDR3 totals 14 residues. Per the germline V gene, CDR1 is SGHDN and CDR2 is FVKESK. The CDR3 loop is CASSQDWGTLEQYF. CDR3 nucleotide sequence: TGTGCCAGCAGCCAAGACTGGGGGACATTGGAGCAGTACTTC.

A single count supports this clone. The rearrangement links TRBV18 to TRBJ2-7; TRBD1 aligns across 7 bases. This CDR3 has 15 amino acids. J lost 7 bases, V lost 3 bases, and 12 bases had no gene match. In germline, CDR1 is KGHSH, CDR2 LQKENI. The CDR3 DNA reads TGTGCCAGCTCACCCGTGGACAGGCCCATGGGGGAGCAGTACTTC. It yields the protein CASSPVDRPMGEQYF.

This rearrangement joins TRBV15 to TRBJ1-2; D might be TRBD1 (5 bases). CDR1 LNHNV and CDR2 YYDKDF come from the germline V gene (reference sequence). CDR3 size: 13 residues. Trimming took off 4 bases at V and 13 bases at J, with 19 bases between the two ends. CDR3 sequence reads: CATSKSGTHLATF. CDR3 coding DNA: TGTGCCACCAGCAAGTCCGGGACTCACTTAGCCACCTTC.

The gene calls are TRBV7-9 and TRBJ2-3; 8 bases are shared with TRBD2. The CDR3 runs to 14 residues. Germline V gene lookup returns CDR1 SEHNR and CDR2 FQNEAQ (reference sequence). The ends lost 8 bases at V and 3 bases at J; junction bases unmatched: 7. The CDR3 loop reads CASRPGGSTDTQYF. Here the CDR3 DNA reads TGTGCCAGCCGTCCGGGGGGGTCAACAGATACGCAGTATTTT.

The chain links TRBV5-1 to TRBJ1-4; 10 bases match TRBD1. V was pared by 4 bases and J by 8 bases, with 8 bases of the junction left unmatched. CDR3 length: 15 amino acids. Germline lookup yields CDR1 SGHRS and CDR2 YFSETQ. The CDR3 region is CASSRNSDRGEKLFF. For the CDR3, the DNA is TGCGCCAGCAGCAGGAACTCGGACAGGGGGGAAAAACTGTTTTTT. Combining the CDR3 with reference TRBV5-1 and TRBJ1-4 gives the whole variable domain KAGVTQTPRYLIKTRGQQVTLSCSPISGHRSVSWYQQTPGQGLQFLFEYFSETQRNKGNFPGRFSGRQFSNSRSEMNVSTLELGDSALYLCASSRNSDRGEKLFFGSGTQLSVL.

V and J are TRBV9 and TRBJ2-7; 8 bases fit TRBD2. The V and J ends lost 2 bases and 0 bases, in that order; junction bases with no gene match: 13. Looked up from germline, CDR1 is SGDLS and CDR2 is YYNGEE. The CDR3 covers 18 residues. The CDR3 nucleotides are TGTGCCAGCAGCGTGAGCCCTGTAACCAGCGGGAGCTCCTACGAGCAGTACTTC. It specifies CASSVSPVTSGSSYEQYF.

This chain joins TRBV10-3 and TRBJ2-6, with 11 bases aligning to TRBD1. The CDR3 is 16 residues long. Germline CDR1 and CDR2: ENHRY and SYGVKD. V dropped 6 bases and J dropped 2; count of bases not matched to a gene: 3. As DNA, the CDR3 is TGTGCCATCAGACCGGGACAGGGGGCTGGGGCCAACGTCCTGACTTTC. It encodes CAIRPGQGAGANVLTF.

The chain couples TRBV10-3 to TRBJ2-7; D is possibly TRBD2 (6 bases). The CDR3 is 12 residues long. The V gene's germline CDR1 is ENHRY and CDR2 SYGVKD. The V end was cut by 1 base, the J end by 7 bases, with 8 bases between. CDR3 in DNA: TGTGCCATCAGTGAGTTTCGGGGGGAGCAGTACTTC. Protein product: CAISEFRGEQYF.

This sequence joins TRBV27 and TRBJ1-5, with a weak D call TRBD1 (5 bases). Germline CDR1 is MNHEY and CDR2 is SMNVEV (reference sequence). The CDR3 extends over 15 amino acids. V was clipped by 5 bases and J by 5 bases, with 16 bases between them. The CDR3: CASSPWQGGDQPQHF. The CDR3 DNA sequence: TGTGCCAGCAGTCCCTGGCAGGGCGGAGATCAGCCCCAGCATTTT.

V is TRBV5-1 and J is TRBJ2-5; D may be TRBD2 (5 bases). This CDR3 is built from 14 residues. Germline V gene lookup returns CDR1 SGHRS and CDR2 YFSETQ. Trimming pared 4 bases from V and 2 bases from J, leaving 12 bases between. CDR3 DNA sequence: TGCGCCAGCAGCCTCGGGGTAGCTCAAGAGACCCAGTACTTC. The encoded protein is CASSLGVAQETQYF.

This clone showed up just once. The germline gene is not matched at one end of the junction; a read error may be the cause. The genes are TRBV11-2 and TRBJ2-7; 8 bases match TRBD2. The germline CDR1 and CDR2 sequences are SGHAT and FQNNGV. CDR3 size: 15 residues. The CDR3 DNA reads TGTGCCAGCAGATTAGCGGGGATCGTTTCCTACGAGCAGTACTTC. This sequence encodes CASRLAGIVSYEQYF. The full variable domain, its missing parts supplied by reference TRBV11-2 and TRBJ2-7, is EAGVAQSPRYKIIEKRQSVAFWCNPISGHATLYWYQQILGQGPKLLIQFQNNGVVDDSQLPKDRFSAERLKGVDSTLKIQPAKLEDSAVYLCASRLAGIVSYEQYFGPGTRLTVT.

Written as DNA, the CDR3 is TGTGCCAGCAGCTTACTGTCAGCGGGGGGCGGGACAGATACGCAGTATTTT. This sequence encodes CASSLLSAGGGTDTQYF. V and J are TRBV7-8 and TRBJ2-3; 9 bases match TRBD2. The ends lost 2 bases at V and 3 bases at J; junction bases unmatched: 9. The CDR3 covers 17 residues. Germline V gives CDR1 SGHVS, CDR2 FQNEAQ.

The chain carries TRBV7-3 and TRBJ2-3; D is unresolved. CDR1 and CDR2 from the germline V gene are SGHTA and FQGTGA. Trimming cost V 3 bases and J 0 bases, with 7 bases left between them. The CDR3 spans 14 residues. CDR3 sequence: CASSFPPSTDTQYF. The CDR3 region has the DNA TGTGCCAGCAGCTTCCCCCCGAGCACAGATACGCAGTATTTT.